This T cell receptor beta chain was sequenced in a study of blood T cells in healthy people across ages. Healthy Caucasians from Russia aged about 6 to 95 served as donors. CDR3 length: 15 residues. Germline V gene data show CDR1 as MDHEN and CDR2 as SYDVKM. V dropped 2 bases and J dropped 3; count of bases not matched to a gene: 7. For the second PCR, which ran for about 6 to 12 cycles, a sample-barcoded 5' primer and a J-beta primer mix were used. Each CDR3 protein gets one entry after TCRdb re-called the 5' RACE reads with MiXCR. Of 700,000 to 800,000 distinct CDR3 sequences in the sample, approximately 43% are singletons; the top ten hold 20%.

Material for sequencing was blood. The chain is built from TRBV28 and TRBJ2-7, with 7 bases matching TRBD1. The sequence came from a woman between 55 and 75 years old in good health. CDR3 in DNA: TGTGCCAGCAGTTTAGGGATACAGGGGAACTACGAGCAGTACTTC. It translates to CASSLGIQGNYEQYF.